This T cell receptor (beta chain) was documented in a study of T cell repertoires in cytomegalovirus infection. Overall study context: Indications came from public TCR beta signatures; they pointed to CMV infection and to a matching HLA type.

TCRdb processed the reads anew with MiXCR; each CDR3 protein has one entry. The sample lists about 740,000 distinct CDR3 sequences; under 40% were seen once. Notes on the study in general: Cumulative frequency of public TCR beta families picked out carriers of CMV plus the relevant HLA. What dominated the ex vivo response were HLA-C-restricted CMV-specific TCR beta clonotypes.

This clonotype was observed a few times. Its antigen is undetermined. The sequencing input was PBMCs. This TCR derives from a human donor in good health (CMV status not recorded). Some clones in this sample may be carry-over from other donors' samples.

CDR3 region: CSVLTGLGTEAFF. For the CDR3, the DNA is TGCAGCGTTTTAACAGGGTTGGGCACTGAAGCTTTCTTT. This rearrangement joins TRBV29-1 to TRBJ1-1, with a tentative D call TRBD1 (6 bases). The CDR3 loop spans 13 amino acids. V was cut by 5 bases and J by 4 bases, with 14 bases left in between. Germline V gives CDR1 SQVTM, CDR2 ANQGSEA.